This T cell receptor (beta chain) comes out of a study of blood T cell repertoires in COVID-19. Original processing notes: Estimation of nucleated cell counts was performed using reference gene primer amplification. Some clones are missing from TCRdb's copy, which holds only in-frame ones; the method was immunoSEQ multiplex PCR. V and J calls plus clone size are reproduced from that table; the DNA served to infer D and trimming. This table has roughly 70,000 clones, about four fifths appearing once. V was clipped by 6 bases and J by 8 bases, with 13 bases between them. Per the germline V gene, CDR1 is LNHDA and CDR2 is SQIVND (reference sequence). The CDR3 has 12 residues.

Sequencing input: peripheral blood. The sequence was collected from a woman aged 55-70 years with acute or convalescent COVID-19. The V call is TRBV19, the J call TRBJ1-2; D is perhaps TRBD1 (5 bases). This CDR3 is CASRQAGYGYTF. CDR3 DNA sequence: TGTGCCAGTAGACAGGCAGGATACGGCTACACCTTC. The full variable domain, its missing parts supplied by reference TRBV19 and TRBJ1-2, is DGGITQSPKYLFRKEGQNVTLSCEQNLNHDAMYWYRQDPGQGLRLIYYSQIVNDFQKGDIAEGYSVSREKKESFPLTVTSAQKNPTAFYLCASRQAGYGYTFGSGTRLTVV.